The 11 T cell receptor beta chains given below trace back to one sample, sequenced in a study of shared clonotypes between healthy human individuals (dated by TCRdb to 2020 to 2021). Libraries came from the immunoSEQ multiplex PCR assay. Entries here come from immuneACCESS through TCRdb and include only in-frame sequences with V and J called. Some clones fail to appear in such tables; in the studies checked, an unresolved V gene covers under half of the shortfall, and the cause of the remainder is unknown. The sample table holds hundreds of thousands of clones, of which roughly 83% were seen once. Roughly an eighth of the sample is in the top ten clones. The sequenced material came from PBMCs. These receptor sequences come from a woman aged 40 to 50 in good health. Some clones in this sample may be carry-over from other donors' samples.

The CDR3 is CSAHRSHNQPQHF. In DNA form, the CDR3 reads TGCAGCGCACACAGGTCGCACAATCAGCCCCAGCATTTT. The V gene is TRBV29-1, the J gene TRBJ1-5, with D tentatively TRBD1 (5 bases). There are 13 residues in the CDR3. CDR1 SQVTM and CDR2 ANQGSEA come from the germline V gene. Deletions cut 7 bases from V and 3 bases from J, with 13 bases between.

The rearrangement links TRBV11-2 to TRBJ2-1; D is uncertain. Trimming cost V 1 base and J 1 base, with 5 bases left between them. Germline V CDR1 and CDR2: SGHAT, FQNNGV. There are 14 residues in the CDR3. In DNA, the CDR3 is TGTGCCAGCAGCTTAGTCCTTTCCTACAATGAGCAGTTCTTC. Its protein product is CASSLVLSYNEQFF.

The genes are TRBV5-5 and TRBJ2-7; the match to TRBD2 covers 7 bases. CDR3 length: 16 residues. Germline V gene data show CDR1 as SGHKS and CDR2 as YYEKEE (reference sequence). V lost 4 bases, J lost 1 base, and 11 bases stayed unmatched. The chain's CDR3 is CASSLRGVSGSYEQYF. In DNA, the CDR3 is TGTGCCAGCAGCCTCCGGGGGGTTAGCGGATCCTACGAGCAGTACTTC.

The count of this clone is one. The chain is built from TRBV27 and TRBJ2-1, with a tentative D call TRBD2 (6 bases). In germline, CDR1 is MNHEY, CDR2 SMNVEV (reference sequence). The V gene lost 3 bases and the J gene lost 0 bases, with 12 bases spanning the gap. The CDR3 is 16 amino acids. The CDR3 region is CASSFLAESSYNEQFF. CDR3 nucleotide sequence: TGTGCCAGCAGTTTCTTAGCGGAAAGCTCCTACAATGAGCAGTTCTTC.

The rearrangement links TRBV27 to TRBJ1-2; D gene ambiguous. Trimming left V 2 bases short and J 4 bases short, with 5 bases between. In germline, CDR1 is MNHEY, CDR2 SMNVEV (reference sequence). This CDR3 contains 12 residues. The CDR3 DNA reads TGTGCCAGCAGTTTAAAGGGCTATGGCTACACCTTC. Translated: CASSLKGYGYTF.

V gene TRBV29-1 combines with J gene TRBJ2-7, with a possible D match to TRBD1 (6 bases). This CDR3 spans 18 amino acids. CDR1 is SQVTM and CDR2 is ANQGSEA in the germline V gene. V lost 0 bases to trimming and J lost 0 bases, with 21 bases between them. The CDR3, as DNA: TGCAGCGTTGAAGATCGAGCGAACCAGGGGTTGAGCTCCTACGAGCAGTACTTC. Protein product: CSVEDRANQGLSSYEQYF.

This clone was picked up one time. A far larger clone differs by one base, so this is likely a read error. J is TRBJ2-1 and V is TRBV6-4; 10 positions match TRBD1. The CDR3 consists of 14 residues. CDR1 MRHNA and CDR2 SNTAGT come from the germline V gene. Trimming took 2 bases from V and 5 from J; bases not matched to a gene: 0. CDR3 loop: CASSDGTGDNEQFF. Written as DNA, the CDR3 is TGTGCCAGCAGTGACGGGACAGGGGACAATGAGCAGTTCTTC.

The genes are TRBV5-1 and TRBJ2-1; 12 nucleotides match TRBD2. CDR1 is SGHRS and CDR2 is YFSETQ in the germline V gene. The CDR3 consists of 20 residues. V lost 0 bases to trimming and J lost 0 bases; unmatched junction nucleotides: 10. The CDR3 reads CASSLAPGLAGGNSYNEQFF. For the CDR3, the DNA is TGCGCCAGCAGCTTGGCCCCGGGCCTAGCGGGAGGGAACTCCTACAATGAGCAGTTCTTC.

The chain has TRBV7-6 and TRBJ2-5; a weak D match, TRBD2 (7 bases). The germline V and J ends were trimmed by 5 bases and 4 bases, with 20 bases remaining between them. Germline V CDR1 and CDR2: SGHVS, FNYEAQ. This CDR3 is 16 amino acids long. This chain's CDR3 is CASSPLGAGEGETQYF. DNA of the CDR3: TGTGCCAGCAGCCCTTTGGGGGCGGGAGAAGGAGAGACCCAGTACTTC.

The chain couples TRBV15 to TRBJ2-7; tentatively, D is TRBD2 (6 bases). Germline CDR1 reads LNHNV; CDR2 reads YYDKDF (reference sequence). The CDR3 contains 15 residues. The V gene lost 5 bases and the J gene lost 5 bases, with 19 bases spanning the gap. In DNA form, the CDR3 reads TGTGCCACCAGCGGGGAGAGAGGAGGGTTCGACGAGCAGTACTTC. Translating it yields CATSGERGGFDEQYF. Looking up the rest from reference TRBV15 and TRBJ2-7 gives the full variable domain: DAMVIQNPRYQVTQFGKPVTLSCSQTLNHNVMYWYQQKSSQAPKLLFHYYDKDFNNEADTPDNFQSRRPNTSFCFLDIRSPGLGDTAMYLCATSGERGGFDEQYFGPGTRLTVT.

J is TRBJ2-7 and V is TRBV15; 9 nucleotides line up with TRBD1. The CDR3 extends over 15 amino acids. Germline assignment: CDR1 LNHNV and CDR2 YYDKDF (reference sequence). The ends lost 3 bases at V and 4 bases at J; junction bases unmatched: 7. The CDR3 sequence: CATSSVDRGKYEQYF. CDR3 sequence (DNA): TGTGCCACCAGCAGTGTGGACAGGGGAAAGTACGAGCAGTACTTC.